This T cell receptor (beta chain) was obtained from a study of shared clonotypes between healthy human individuals (dated by TCRdb to 2018 to 2021). The study in broad terms: Three men and two women, aged 18 to 49 years, made up the cohort. For each donor, three plates each were used for CD4 naive and CD4 memory, two plates were used for CD8 naive, and one plate was used for CD8 memory. To estimate repertoire size and how much clonotype sharing occurs between individuals, the study deeply sequenced the blood TCR repertoires of roughly 5 healthy adults. Libraries were prepared and TCR repertoires were sequenced by different laboratories using diverse techniques, in order to increase sequencing depth and limit assay-specific biases. Between about 0.94 and 8.9 billion PBMCs per donor were obtained by leukapheresis.

The paper's findings and limits, for the study overall: Incomplete sequencing was indicated by rarefaction of sorted-subset datasets, despite the large sequencing depth. Naive subsets generally had larger estimated clonotype richness than memory subsets did. Because the study included a small number of donors, the genetic and exposure-history diversity represented was limited. Clonotypes shared by all four sorted-subset donors showed higher generation probabilities than non-shared clonotypes. When a few donors were compared, the shared fraction of clonotypes was roughly 5% for naive CD4, 3.5% for naive CD8, roughly 2.5% for memory CD4, and less than 0.5% for memory CD8. Sampling was restricted to blood, and TCR repertoires in tissues likely differ from the TCR repertoires found in blood. Pairwise subsampling led to the expectation that sequencing depth would affect the degree of clonotype sharing among donors.

Using the deep immunoSEQ assay, multiplex PCR amplified TCR CDR3 regions from genomic DNA. Genomic DNA extracted from each cell subset was distributed evenly over all wells of several immunoSEQ 96-well plates, and each plate served as one replicate. For sorted subsets, each replicate PCR was loaded with about 0.2 ug genomic DNA, equivalent to approximately 33,000 T cell genomes. The purified libraries were quantified using a Qubit 3.0 fluorometer, sized with a Bioanalyzer 2100, and then quantified again using the KAPA Library Quantification kit. Every immunoSEQ 96-well plate was sequenced on a dedicated single-read 150-cycle Illumina NextSeq 550 flow cell. In the paper's pipeline: The immunoSEQ output contained only junctional sequences without quality scores, so filtering could not match that applied to full-length reads. Sequences were annotated with PyIR, a Python wrapper for IgBLAST v1.9, and V/J genes and CDR3 were assigned using IMGT germline references. Any read was removed if the V/J assignment was weak (E-value above 1e-6), the CDR3 was missing, or the read contained stop codons, out-of-frame junctions, or ambiguous translated residues. V3J clonotypes were defined as sequences sharing the same inferred V gene, J gene, and CDR3 amino acid sequence. Percentage overlap between repertoires was computed as shared unique clonotypes divided by the size of the smaller repertoire. RTK rarefaction, the Chao1 estimator, and Recon v2.1 estimates of unobserved clonotypes were used to assess repertoire richness. Generation probabilities for all TCRbeta clonotypes obtained by the gDNA method from a handful of donors were computed using OLGA. The table comes from immuneACCESS by way of TCRdb, which keeps in-frame sequences with V and J called. Part of the clones is missing from these tables; in studies checked, under half for an unresolved V gene and the rest for unknown reasons. V, J and clone size derive from that table, while D and trimming were established from the DNA sequence. In all, the sample holds 2,500,000 or so clones, and around nine tenths of those were seen once. The top ten hold around 0.14% of the sample.

Germline trimming: 1 base from V, 4 bases from J; junction bases outside gene matches: 8. CDR1 and CDR2 (MNHNS, SASEGT) derive from the germline V gene. CDR3 length: 16 amino acids, cysteine to phenylalanine. Of all the DNA, just the CDR3 is kept, 48 bases in frame from base 1. Remarks on this clone: No antigen is known for it. Per-base qualities were not stored, and no clone one base away is much larger.

The donors were healthy, HIV-negative adults who had no recently reported acute infections or vaccinations. Every donor was a Caucasian adult living in Nashville, Tennessee, USA. CD4+ T cells were enriched by magnetic negative selection, after which naive cells were positively selected on CD45RA and the negative fraction was taken as the memory subset. After blood collection by leukapheresis, PBMCs were isolated using Ficoll-Histopaque density gradient centrifugation and then cryopreserved in the vapor phase of liquid nitrogen. Analytical flow cytometry was used to check the purity and quantity of each magnetically sorted T cell population. Genomic DNA was isolated from every sorted fraction and measured by UV absorbance on a Nanodrop 2000c.

This clonotype was obtained from a man between 18 and 35 years old in good health. The chain uses TRBV6-1 and TRBJ1-1, and TRBD1 matches 8 of the central bases. Material: naive CD4+ T cells sorted from blood. The cell subset or site label for this specimen denotes: CD45RA+ positively selected. Read as DNA, the sequence is TGTGCCAGCAGTGAAGAGAGGCAGGGGGCGATCACTGAAGCTTTCTTT. Its protein is CASSEERQGAITEAFF.